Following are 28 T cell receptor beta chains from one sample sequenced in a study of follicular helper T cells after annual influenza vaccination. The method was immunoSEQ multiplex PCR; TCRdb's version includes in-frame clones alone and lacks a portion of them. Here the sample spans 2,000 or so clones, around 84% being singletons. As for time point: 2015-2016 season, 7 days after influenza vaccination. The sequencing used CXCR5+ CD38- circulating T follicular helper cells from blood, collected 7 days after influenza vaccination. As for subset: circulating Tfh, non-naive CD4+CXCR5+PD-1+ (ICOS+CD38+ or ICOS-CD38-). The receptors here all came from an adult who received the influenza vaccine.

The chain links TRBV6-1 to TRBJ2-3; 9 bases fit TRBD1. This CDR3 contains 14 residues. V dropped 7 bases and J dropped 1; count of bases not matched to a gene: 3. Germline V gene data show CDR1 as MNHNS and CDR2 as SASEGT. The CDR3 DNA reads TGTGCCAGCATGTGGACAGGGGGCACAGATACGCAGTATTTT. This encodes CASMWTGGTDTQYF.

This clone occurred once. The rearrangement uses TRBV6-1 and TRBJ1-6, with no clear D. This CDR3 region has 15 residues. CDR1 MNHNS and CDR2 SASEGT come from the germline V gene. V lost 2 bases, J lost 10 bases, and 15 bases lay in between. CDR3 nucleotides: TGTGCCAGCAGTGAAATTGGGGATTCGTGGTCACCCCTCCACTTT. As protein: CASSEIGDSWSPLHF.

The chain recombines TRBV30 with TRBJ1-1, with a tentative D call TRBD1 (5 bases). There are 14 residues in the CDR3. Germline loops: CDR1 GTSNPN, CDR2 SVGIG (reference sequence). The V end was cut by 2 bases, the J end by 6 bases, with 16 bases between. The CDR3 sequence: CAWSMRYGGAEAFF. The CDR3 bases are TGTGCCTGGAGTATGAGATACGGGGGGGCTGAAGCTTTCTTT.

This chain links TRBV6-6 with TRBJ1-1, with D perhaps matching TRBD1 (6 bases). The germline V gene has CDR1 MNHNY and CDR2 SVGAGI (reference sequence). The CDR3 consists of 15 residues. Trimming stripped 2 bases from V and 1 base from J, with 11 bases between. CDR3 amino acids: CASSYEGGKNTEAFF. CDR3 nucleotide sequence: TGTGCCAGCAGTTACGAAGGGGGGAAGAACACTGAAGCTTTCTTT.

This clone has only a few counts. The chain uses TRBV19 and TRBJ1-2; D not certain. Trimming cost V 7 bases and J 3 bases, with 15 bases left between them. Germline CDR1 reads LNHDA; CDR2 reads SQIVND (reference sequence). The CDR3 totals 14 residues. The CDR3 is CASTPPGGDYGYTF. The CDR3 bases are TGTGCCAGTACTCCCCCGGGCGGAGACTATGGCTACACCTTC.

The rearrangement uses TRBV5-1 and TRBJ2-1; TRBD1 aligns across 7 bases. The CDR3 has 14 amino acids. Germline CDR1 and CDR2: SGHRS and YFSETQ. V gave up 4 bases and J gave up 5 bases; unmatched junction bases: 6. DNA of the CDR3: TGCGCCAGCAGCGCTTCGGGACAGCACAATGAGCAGTTCTTC. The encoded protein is CASSASGQHNEQFF.

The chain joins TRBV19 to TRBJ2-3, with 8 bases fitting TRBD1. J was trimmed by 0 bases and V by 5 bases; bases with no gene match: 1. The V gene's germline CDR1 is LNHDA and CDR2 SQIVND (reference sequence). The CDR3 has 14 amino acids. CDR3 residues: CASSWDRSTDTQYF. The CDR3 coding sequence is TGTGCCAGTAGTTGGGACAGGAGCACAGATACGCAGTATTTT.

In nucleotides, the CDR3 is TGTGCCAGCAGCTCTTACGGTGTCCAAGAGACCCAGTACTTC. Its protein product is CASSSYGVQETQYF. The chain links TRBV7-2 to TRBJ2-5; D remains ambiguous. Germline CDR1 is SGHTA and CDR2 is FQGNSA. This CDR3 is 14 amino acids long. Trimming pared 4 bases from V and 1 base from J, leaving 10 bases between.

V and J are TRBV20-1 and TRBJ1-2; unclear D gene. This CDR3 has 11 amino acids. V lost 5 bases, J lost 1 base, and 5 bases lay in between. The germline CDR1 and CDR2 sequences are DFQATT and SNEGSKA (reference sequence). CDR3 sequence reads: CSALFNYGYTF. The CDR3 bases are TGCAGTGCTTTATTTAACTATGGCTACACCTTC.

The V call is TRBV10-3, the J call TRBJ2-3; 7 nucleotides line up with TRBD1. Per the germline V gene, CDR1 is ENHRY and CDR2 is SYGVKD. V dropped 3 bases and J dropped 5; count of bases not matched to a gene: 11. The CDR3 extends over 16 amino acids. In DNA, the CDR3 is TGTGCCATCAGTGACCCGGAACAGGGGCGCAAAGATACGCAGTATTTT. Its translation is CAISDPEQGRKDTQYF.

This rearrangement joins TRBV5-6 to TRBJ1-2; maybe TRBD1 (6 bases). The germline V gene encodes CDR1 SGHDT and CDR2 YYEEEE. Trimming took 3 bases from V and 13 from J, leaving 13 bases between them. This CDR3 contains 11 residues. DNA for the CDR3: TGTGCCAGCAGCTGGGGGCAGGGTTTCACCTTC. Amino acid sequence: CASSWGQGFTF.

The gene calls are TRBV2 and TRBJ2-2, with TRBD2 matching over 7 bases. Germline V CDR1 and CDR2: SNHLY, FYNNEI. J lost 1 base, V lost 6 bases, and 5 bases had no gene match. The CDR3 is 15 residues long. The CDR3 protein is CASRGGTMNTGELFF. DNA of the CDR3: TGTGCCAGCAGGGGGGGGACTATGAACACCGGGGAGCTGTTTTTT.

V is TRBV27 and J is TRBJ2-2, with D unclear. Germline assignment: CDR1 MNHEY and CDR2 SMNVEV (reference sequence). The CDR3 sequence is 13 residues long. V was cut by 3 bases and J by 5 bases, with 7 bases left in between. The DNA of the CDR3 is TGTGCCAGCAGTTTGTCTCTTACCGGGGAGCTGTTTTTT. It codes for CASSLSLTGELFF.

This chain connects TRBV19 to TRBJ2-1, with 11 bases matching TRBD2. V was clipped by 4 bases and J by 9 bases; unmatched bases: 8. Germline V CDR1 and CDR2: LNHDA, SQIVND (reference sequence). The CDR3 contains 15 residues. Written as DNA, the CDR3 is TGTGCCAGTAGTAGCGGGACTAGCGGACCCAGTGAGCAGTTCTTC. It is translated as CASSSGTSGPSEQFF.

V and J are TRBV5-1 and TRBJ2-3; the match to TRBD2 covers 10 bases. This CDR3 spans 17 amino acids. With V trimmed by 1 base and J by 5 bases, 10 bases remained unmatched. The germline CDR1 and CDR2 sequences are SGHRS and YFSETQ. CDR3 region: CASSLTPSGRSGDTQYF. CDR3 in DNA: TGCGCCAGCAGCTTGACCCCTAGCGGGAGATCGGGAGATACGCAGTATTTT.

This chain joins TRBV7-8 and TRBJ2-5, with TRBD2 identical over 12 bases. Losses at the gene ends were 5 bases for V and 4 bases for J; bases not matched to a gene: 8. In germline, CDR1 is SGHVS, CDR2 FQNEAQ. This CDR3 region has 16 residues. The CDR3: CASSRRLAGDGETQYF. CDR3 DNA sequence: TGTGCCAGCAGCCGTAGACTAGCGGGAGATGGAGAGACCCAGTACTTC.

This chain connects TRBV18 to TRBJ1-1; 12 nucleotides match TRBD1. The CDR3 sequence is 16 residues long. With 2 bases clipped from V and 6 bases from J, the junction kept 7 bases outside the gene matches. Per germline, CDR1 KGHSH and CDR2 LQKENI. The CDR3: CASSPGTGGARAEAFF. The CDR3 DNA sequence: TGTGCCAGCTCACCAGGGACAGGGGGCGCGAGGGCTGAAGCTTTCTTT.

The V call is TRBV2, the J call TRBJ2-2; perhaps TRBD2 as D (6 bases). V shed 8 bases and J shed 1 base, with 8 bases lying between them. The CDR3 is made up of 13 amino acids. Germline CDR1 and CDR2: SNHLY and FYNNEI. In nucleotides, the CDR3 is TGTGCCAGCGGGAGGATGAACACCGGGGAGCTGTTTTTT. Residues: CASGRMNTGELFF.

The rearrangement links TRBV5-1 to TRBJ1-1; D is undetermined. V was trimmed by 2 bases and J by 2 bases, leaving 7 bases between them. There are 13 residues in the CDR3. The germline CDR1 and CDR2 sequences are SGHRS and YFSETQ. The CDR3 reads CASSFAQNTEAFF. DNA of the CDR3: TGCGCCAGCAGCTTCGCCCAAAACACTGAAGCTTTCTTT.

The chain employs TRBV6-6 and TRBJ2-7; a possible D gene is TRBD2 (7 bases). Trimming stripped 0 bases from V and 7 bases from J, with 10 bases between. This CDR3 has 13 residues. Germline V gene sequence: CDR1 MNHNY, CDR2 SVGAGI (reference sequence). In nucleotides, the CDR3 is TGTGCCAGCAGTTACTCCGAGGGGGGGGAGCAGTACGTC. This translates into CASSYSEGGEQYV.

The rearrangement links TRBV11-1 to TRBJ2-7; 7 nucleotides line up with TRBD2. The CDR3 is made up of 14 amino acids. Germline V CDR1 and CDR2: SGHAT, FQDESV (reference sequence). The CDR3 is CASRLAGAGSEQYV. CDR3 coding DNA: TGTGCCAGCAGGTTAGCGGGTGCAGGGAGCGAGCAGTACGTC.

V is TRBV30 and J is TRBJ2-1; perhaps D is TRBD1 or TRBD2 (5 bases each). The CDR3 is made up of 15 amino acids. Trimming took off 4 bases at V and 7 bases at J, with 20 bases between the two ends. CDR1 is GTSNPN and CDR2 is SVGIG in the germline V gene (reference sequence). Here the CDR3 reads CAWNSKPGRSNEQFF. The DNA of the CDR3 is TGTGCCTGGAATTCGAAACCGGGACGTTCTAATGAGCAGTTCTTC.

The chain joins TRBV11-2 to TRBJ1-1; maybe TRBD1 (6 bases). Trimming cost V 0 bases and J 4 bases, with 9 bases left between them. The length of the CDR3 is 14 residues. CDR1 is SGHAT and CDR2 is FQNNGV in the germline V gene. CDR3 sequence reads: CASSLDRGGTEAFF. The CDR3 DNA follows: TGTGCCAGCAGCTTAGATAGAGGGGGCACTGAAGCTTTCTTT.

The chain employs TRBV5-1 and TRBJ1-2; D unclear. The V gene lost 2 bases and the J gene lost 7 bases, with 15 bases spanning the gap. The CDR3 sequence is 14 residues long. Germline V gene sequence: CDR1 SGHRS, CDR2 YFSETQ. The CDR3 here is CASSLPSPGGGYTF. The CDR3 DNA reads TGCGCCAGCAGCTTACCTTCTCCAGGAGGTGGCTACACCTTC.

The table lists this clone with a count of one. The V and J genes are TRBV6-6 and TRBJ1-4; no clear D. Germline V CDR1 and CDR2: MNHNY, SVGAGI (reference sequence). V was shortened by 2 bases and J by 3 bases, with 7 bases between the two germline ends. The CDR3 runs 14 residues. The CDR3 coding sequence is TGTGCCAGCAGTTACAACGGACCTAATGAAAAACTGTTTTTT. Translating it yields CASSYNGPNEKLFF.

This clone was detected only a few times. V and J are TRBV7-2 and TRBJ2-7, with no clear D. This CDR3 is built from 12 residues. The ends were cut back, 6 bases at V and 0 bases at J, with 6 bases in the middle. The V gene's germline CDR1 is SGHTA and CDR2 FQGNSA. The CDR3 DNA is TGTGCCAGCAGTCGGTACTCCTACGAGCAGTACTTC. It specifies CASSRYSYEQYF.

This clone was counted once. CDR3 protein: CASSHGLDNEQFF. CDR3 sequence (DNA): TGTGCCAGCAGCCACGGACTAGACAATGAGCAGTTCTTC. This chain joins TRBV7-2 and TRBJ2-1; 7 nucleotides line up with TRBD2. The CDR3 is 13 residues long. Germline V lookup: CDR1 SGHTA, CDR2 FQGNSA. V trimming: 5 bases; J trimming: 5 bases; junction bases outside the gene matches: 3.

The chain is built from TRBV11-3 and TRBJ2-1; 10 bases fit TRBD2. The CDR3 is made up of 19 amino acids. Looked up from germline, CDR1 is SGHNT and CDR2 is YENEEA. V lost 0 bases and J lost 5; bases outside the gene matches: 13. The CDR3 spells CASSLDLFSGGAPDNEQFF. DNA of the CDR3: TGTGCCAGCAGCTTAGATTTGTTCAGCGGGGGGGCTCCCGACAATGAGCAGTTCTTC.